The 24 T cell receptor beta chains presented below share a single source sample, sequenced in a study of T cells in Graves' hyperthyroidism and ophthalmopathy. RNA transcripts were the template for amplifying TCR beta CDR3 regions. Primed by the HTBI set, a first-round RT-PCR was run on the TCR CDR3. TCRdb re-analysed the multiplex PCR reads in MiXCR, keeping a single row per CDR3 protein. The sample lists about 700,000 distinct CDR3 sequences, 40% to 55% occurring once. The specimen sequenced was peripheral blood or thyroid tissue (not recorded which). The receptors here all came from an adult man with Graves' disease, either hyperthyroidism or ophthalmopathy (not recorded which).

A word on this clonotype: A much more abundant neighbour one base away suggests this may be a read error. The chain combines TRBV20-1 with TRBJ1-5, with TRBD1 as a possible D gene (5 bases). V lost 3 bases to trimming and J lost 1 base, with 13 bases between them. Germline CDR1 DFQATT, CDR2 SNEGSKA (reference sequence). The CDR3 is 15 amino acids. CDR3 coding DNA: TGCAGTGCTAGTGTGGGCGGGGGAAGCAATCAGCCCCAGCATTTT. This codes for CSASVGGGSNQPQHF.

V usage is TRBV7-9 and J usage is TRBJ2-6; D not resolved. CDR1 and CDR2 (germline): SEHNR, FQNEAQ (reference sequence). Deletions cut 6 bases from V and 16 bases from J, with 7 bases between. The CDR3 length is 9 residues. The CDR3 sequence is CASRSVLTF. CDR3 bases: TGTGCCAGCAGAAGCGTTCTGACTTTC.

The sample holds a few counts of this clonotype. DNA for the CDR3: TGTGCCAGCAGTAGCAGGGGCGGTTATAGCAATCAGCCCCAGCATTTT. It yields the protein CASSSRGGYSNQPQHF. The rearrangement uses TRBV2 and TRBJ1-5; tentatively, D is TRBD1 (6 bases). V was pared by 5 bases and J by 0 bases, with 14 bases between. The CDR3 runs to 16 residues. Germline loops: CDR1 SNHLY, CDR2 FYNNEI.

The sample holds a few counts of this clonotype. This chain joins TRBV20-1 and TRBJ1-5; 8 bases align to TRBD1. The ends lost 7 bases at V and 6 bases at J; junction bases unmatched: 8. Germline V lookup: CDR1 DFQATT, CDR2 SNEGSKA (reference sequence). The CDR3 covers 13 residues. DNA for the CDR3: TGCAGTGTTATAACAGGGGGAGGTCAGCCCCAGCATTTT. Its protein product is CSVITGGGQPQHF.

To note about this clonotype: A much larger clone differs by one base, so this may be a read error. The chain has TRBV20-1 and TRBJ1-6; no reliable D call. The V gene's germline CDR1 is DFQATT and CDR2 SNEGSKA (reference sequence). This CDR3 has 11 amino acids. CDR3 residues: CGATPDSPLHF. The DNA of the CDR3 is TGCGGTGCTACTCCAGATTCACCCCTCCACTTT.

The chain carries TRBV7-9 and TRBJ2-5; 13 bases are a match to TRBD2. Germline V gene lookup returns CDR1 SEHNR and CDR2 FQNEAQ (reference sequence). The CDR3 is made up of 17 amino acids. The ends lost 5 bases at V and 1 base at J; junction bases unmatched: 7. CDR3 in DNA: TGTGCCAGCAGCACATGGACTAGCGGGAGAACCCAAGAGACCCAGTACTTC. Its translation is CASSTWTSGRTQETQYF.

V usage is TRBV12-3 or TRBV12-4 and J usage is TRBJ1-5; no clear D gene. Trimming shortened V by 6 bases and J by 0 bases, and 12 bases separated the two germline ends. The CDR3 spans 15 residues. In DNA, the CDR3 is TGTGCCAGCAGCCTTACACGGTCTAGCAATCAGCCCCAGCATTTT. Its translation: CASSLTRSSNQPQHF.

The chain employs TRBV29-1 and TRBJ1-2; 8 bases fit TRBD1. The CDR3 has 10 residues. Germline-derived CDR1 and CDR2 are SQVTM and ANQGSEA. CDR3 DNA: TGCAGTGACAGGGGCTATGGCTACACCTTC. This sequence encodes CSDRGYGYTF.

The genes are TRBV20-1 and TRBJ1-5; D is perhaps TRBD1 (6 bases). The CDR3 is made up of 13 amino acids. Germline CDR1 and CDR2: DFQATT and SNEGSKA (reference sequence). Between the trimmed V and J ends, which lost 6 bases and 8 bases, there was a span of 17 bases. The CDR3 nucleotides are TGCAGTGCCCAAAGACAGGCTCGGGAGCCCCAGCATTTT. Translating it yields CSAQRQAREPQHF.

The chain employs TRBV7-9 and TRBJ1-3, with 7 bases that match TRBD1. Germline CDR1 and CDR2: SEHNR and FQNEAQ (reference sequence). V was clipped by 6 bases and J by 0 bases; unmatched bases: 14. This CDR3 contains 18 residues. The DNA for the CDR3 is TGTGCCAGCAGTCCGACCATACAGGGGCTAGGCTCTGGAAACACCATATATTTT. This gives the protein CASSPTIQGLGSGNTIYF.

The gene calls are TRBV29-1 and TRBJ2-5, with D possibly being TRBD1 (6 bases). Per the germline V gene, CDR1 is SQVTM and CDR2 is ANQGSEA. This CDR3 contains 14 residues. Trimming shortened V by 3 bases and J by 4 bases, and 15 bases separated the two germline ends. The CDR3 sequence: CSVEAGSGVETQYF. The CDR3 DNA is TGCAGCGTTGAGGCCGGGTCAGGGGTAGAGACCCAGTACTTC.

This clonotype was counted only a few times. DNA for the CDR3: TGTGCCAGCAGCTTAGGGGACGGGCAGCCCCAGCATTTT. As protein: CASSLGDGQPQHF. The chain uses TRBV7-8 and TRBJ1-5; D might be TRBD1 (5 bases). CDR1 and CDR2 (germline): SGHVS, FQNEAQ. Trimming shortened V by 1 base and J by 7 bases, and 8 bases separated the two germline ends. The CDR3 runs 13 residues.

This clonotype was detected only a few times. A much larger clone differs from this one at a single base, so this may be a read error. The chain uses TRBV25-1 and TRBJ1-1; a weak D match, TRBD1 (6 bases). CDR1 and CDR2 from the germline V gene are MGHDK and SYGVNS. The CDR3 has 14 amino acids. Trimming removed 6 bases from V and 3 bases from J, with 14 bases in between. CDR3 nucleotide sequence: TGTGCCAGCAGGCCAGGGGAGGGGGACACTGAAGCTTTCTTT. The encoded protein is CASRPGEGDTEAFF.

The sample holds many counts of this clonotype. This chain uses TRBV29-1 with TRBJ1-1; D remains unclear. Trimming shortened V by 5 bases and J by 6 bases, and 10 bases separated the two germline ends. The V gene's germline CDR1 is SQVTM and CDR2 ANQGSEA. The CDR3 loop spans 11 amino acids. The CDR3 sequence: CSVNDRSEAFF. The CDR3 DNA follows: TGCAGCGTTAATGACCGGTCTGAAGCTTTCTTT.

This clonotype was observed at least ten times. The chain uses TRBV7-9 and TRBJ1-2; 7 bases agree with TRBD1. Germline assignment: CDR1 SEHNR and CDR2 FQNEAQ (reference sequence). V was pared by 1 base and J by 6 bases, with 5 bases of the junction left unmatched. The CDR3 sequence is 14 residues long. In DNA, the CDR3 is TGTGCCAGCAGCTTAGGCAGGGGGACGGATGGCTACACCTTC. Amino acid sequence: CASSLGRGTDGYTF.

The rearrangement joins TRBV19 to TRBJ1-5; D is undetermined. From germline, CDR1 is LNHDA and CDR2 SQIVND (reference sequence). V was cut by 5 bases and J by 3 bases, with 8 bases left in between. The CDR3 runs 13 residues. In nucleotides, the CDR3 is TGTGCCAGTAGTCGTTTAAACAATCAGCCCCAGCATTTT. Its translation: CASSRLNNQPQHF.

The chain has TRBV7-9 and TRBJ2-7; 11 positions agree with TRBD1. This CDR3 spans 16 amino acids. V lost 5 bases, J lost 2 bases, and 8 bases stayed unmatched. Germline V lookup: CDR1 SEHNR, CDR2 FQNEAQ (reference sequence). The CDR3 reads CASSEPGQGETYEQYF. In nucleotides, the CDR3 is TGTGCCAGCAGCGAACCGGGACAGGGGGAAACCTACGAGCAGTACTTC.

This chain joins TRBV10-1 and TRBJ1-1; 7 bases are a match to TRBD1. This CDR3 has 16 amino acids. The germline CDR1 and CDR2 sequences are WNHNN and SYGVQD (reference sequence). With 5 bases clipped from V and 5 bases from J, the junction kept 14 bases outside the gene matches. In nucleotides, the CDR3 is TGCGCCAGCAGTCCACTCAGGGGGGTTGATGGGACTGAAGCTTTCTTT. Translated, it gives CASSPLRGVDGTEAFF.

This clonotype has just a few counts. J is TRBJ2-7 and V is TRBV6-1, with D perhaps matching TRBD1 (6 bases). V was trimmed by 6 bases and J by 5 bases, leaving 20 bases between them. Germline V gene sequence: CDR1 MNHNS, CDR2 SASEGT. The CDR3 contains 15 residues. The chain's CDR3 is CASRPLTGTWNEQYF. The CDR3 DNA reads TGTGCCAGCAGACCACTTACCGGGACATGGAACGAGCAGTACTTC.

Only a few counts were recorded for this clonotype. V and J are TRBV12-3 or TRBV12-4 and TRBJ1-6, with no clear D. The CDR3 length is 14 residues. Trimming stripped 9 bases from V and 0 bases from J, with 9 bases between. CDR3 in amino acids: CASKLSSYNSPLHF. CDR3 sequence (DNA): TGTGCCAGTAAACTGAGCTCCTATAATTCACCCCTCCACTTT.

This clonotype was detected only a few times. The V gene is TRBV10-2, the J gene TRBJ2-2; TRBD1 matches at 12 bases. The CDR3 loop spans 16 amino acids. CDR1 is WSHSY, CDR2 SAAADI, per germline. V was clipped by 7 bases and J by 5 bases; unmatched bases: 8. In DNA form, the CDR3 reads TGCGCCAGCAACATAAGGGACAGGGGGCAGACCGGGGAGCTGTTTTTT. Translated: CASNIRDRGQTGELFF.

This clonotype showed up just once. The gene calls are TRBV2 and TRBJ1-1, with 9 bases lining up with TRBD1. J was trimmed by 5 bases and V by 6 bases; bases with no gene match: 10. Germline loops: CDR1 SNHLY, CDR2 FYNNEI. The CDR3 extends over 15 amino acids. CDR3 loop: CASSPGQGVGTEAFF. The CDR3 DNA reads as TGTGCCAGCAGCCCGGGACAGGGCGTGGGAACTGAAGCTTTCTTT.

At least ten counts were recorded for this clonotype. The CDR3 here is CASSLAGPNSPLHF. The CDR3 coding sequence is TGTGCCAGCAGCTTAGCTGGCCCAAATTCACCCCTCCACTTT. This chain uses TRBV7-8 with TRBJ1-6; D unclear. This CDR3 region has 14 residues. Germline loops: CDR1 SGHVS, CDR2 FQNEAQ. V was cut by 0 bases and J by 7 bases, with 7 bases left in between.

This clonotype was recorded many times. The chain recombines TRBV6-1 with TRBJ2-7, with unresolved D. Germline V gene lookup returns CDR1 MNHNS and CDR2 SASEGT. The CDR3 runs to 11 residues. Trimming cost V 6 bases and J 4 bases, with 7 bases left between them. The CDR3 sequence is CASRQSYEQYF. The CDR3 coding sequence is TGTGCCAGCAGGCAAAGTTACGAGCAGTACTTC.